Described below is a single T cell receptor beta chain sequence and its context. No antigen is known for it. These data belong to a study of shared clonotypes between healthy human individuals. Overall study results and limits: Generation probability values for non-shared clonotypes were lower than those for clonotypes shared by all four donors.

Study donors comprised healthy, HIV-negative adults devoid of recent acute infection or vaccination. A split of CD4+ cells into CD45RA+ naive and CD45RA-negative memory subsets was performed. The authors' processing: Filtering differed because ImmunoSEQ produced junction-only sequences that carried no quality scores. Produced via immunoSEQ multiplex PCR; TCRdb's table is partial and in-frame only. The V and J calls and clone size were taken over from that table, and D and trimming were inferred from the DNA. In the table there are 1.4 million to 1.5 million clones, roughly 97% of which are singletons. Germline assignment: CDR1 SGHNT and CDR2 YYREEE (reference sequence). CDR3 length equals 18 residues. Trimming pared 2 bases from V and 6 bases from J, leaving 23 bases between.

The sequenced sample consisted of naive CD4+ T cells sorted from blood. As to subset: CD45RA+ positively selected. This sequence was found in a man in his thirties or forties in good health. This chain connects TRBV5-4 to TRBJ2-2; possibly TRBD1 for D (6 bases). The CDR3 loop is CASSFSLGQQPMSGELFF. The CDR3 region has the DNA TGTGCCAGCAGCTTCTCCCTTGGACAGCAGCCGATGTCCGGGGAGCTGTTTTTT.